This TCR beta chain was identified during a study of cytomegalovirus exposure and HLA in healthy donors. This clone was detected only once. Trimming at V came to 4 bases and at J to 8 bases, leaving 6 bases not matched to a gene. In germline, CDR1 is SGHKS, CDR2 YYEKEE (reference sequence). The length of the CDR3 is 14 residues. PCR primers comprised 60 Vbeta and 13 Jbeta primers. Here immunoSEQ multiplex PCR was the method, and the copy in TCRdb shows in-frame clones only, minus some. The sample records some 210,000 clones, 60% to 80% being singletons. The clonotype was recovered from a male donor in good health and CMV-seronegative. Sequencing was done on a sample of PBMCs. The rearrangement uses TRBV5-5 and TRBJ1-4; 9 bases are a match to TRBD1. CDR3: CASSPTGGWEKLFF. CDR3 nucleotides: TGTGCCAGCAGCCCGACAGGGGGGTGGGAAAAACTGTTTTTT.